This T cell receptor (beta chain) comes out of a study of Graves' ophthalmopathy and Graves' hyperthyroidism. Points on this clonotype: Its cognate antigen is unknown. This may come from a read error, since a much larger clone is one base off. Because the CDR3 is missing its conserved closing phenylalanine or tryptophan, this is likely a read error.

Using RNA transcripts, the TCR beta CDR3 regions were amplified. The workflow started with a first-round RT-PCR run with HTBI primers and then moved on to a second-round multiplex PCR. One entry per CDR3 protein results from TCRdb running MiXCR on the multiplex PCR reads. This sample has 660,000 or so distinct CDR3 sequences, with about 40% found just once. Study conclusions and caveats: Blood also harbored most expanded thyroid clonotypes above 0.001 frequency.

This receptor was obtained from an adult man with Graves' ophthalmopathy. The sequencing sample was made of peripheral blood.

The DNA of the CDR3 is TGTGCCAGCAGCGTAGCTACAGGGAGAAGAGGGGAGACCCAGTACTGC. Its translation: CASSVATGRRGETQYC. V usage is TRBV9 and J usage is TRBJ2-5; possible D gene TRBD1, 6 bases. Germline values: CDR1 SGDLS, CDR2 YYNGEE. This CDR3 is 16 amino acids long. The ends were cut back, 0 bases at V and 5 bases at J, with 17 bases in the middle.